A selection of T cell receptor beta chains follows, all from one sample in a study of blood T cells in healthy people across ages. Each CDR3 protein gets one entry after TCRdb re-called the 5' RACE reads with MiXCR. The sample includes more than 1,400,000 distinct CDR3 sequences, around 39% of them seen just once. The material sequenced was blood. All receptors derive from a woman between 18 and 30 years old in good health. Both conserved end residues are part of each CDR3. Fields, in order: D gene, clone size, V gene, J gene, CDR3 protein, CDR3 DNA. A D gene is named only where the DNA matches it firmly. Clone size is stated in some rows and not others, as once, few, many or a class when expanded.

d_call: TRBD2
clone_size: NA
v_call: TRBV7-9
j_call: TRBJ2-7
cdr3_aa: CASSPGGRGTQYF
cdr3_nt: TGTGCCAGCAGCCCCGGGGGGAGAGGAACCCAGTACTTC

d_call: NA
clone_size: many
v_call: TRBV14
j_call: TRBJ2-1
cdr3_aa: CASSPGLGFLEQFF
cdr3_nt: TGTGCCAGCAGCCCCGGACTGGGTTTCCTTGAGCAGTTCTTC

d_call: NA
clone_size: NA
v_call: TRBV9
j_call: TRBJ1-2
cdr3_aa: CASSEQRSNYGYTF
cdr3_nt: TGTGCCAGCAGCGAACAGAGATCTAACTATGGCTACACCTTC

d_call: NA
clone_size: few
v_call: TRBV21-1
j_call: TRBJ1-4
cdr3_aa: CASSTPGRSNEKLFF
cdr3_nt: TGTGCCAGCAGCACTCCGGGACGTTCGAATGAAAAACTGTTTTTT

d_call: NA
clone_size: few
v_call: TRBV7-6
j_call: TRBJ2-7
cdr3_aa: CASSSNPEEYEQYF
cdr3_nt: TGTGCCAGCAGCTCTAATCCAGAAGAGTACGAGCAGTACTTC

d_call: NA
clone_size: NA
v_call: TRBV3-1
j_call: TRBJ1-6
cdr3_aa: CASSGTGGNSPLHF
cdr3_nt: TGTGCCAGCAGCGGGACCGGGGGGAATTCACCCCTCCACTTT

d_call: NA
clone_size: NA
v_call: TRBV7-9
j_call: TRBJ2-4
cdr3_aa: CASSLGGTKNIQDF
cdr3_nt: TGTGCCAGCAGCTTAGGCGGGACCAAAAACATTCAGGACTTC

d_call: TRBD2
clone_size: NA
v_call: TRBV3-1
j_call: TRBJ2-1
cdr3_aa: CASSERLANNEQFF
cdr3_nt: TGTGCCAGCAGTGAGAGACTAGCTAACAATGAGCAGTTCTTC

d_call: TRBD2
clone_size: NA
v_call: TRBV25-1
j_call: TRBJ2-3
cdr3_aa: CASSDVSAGASNTQYF
cdr3_nt: TGTGCCAGCAGTGACGTTTCAGCGGGAGCCTCGAATACGCAGTATTTT

d_call: NA
clone_size: few
v_call: TRBV20-1
j_call: TRBJ2-1
cdr3_aa: CSPSSDIHNEQFF
cdr3_nt: TGCAGTCCCTCTAGCGACATCCACAATGAGCAGTTCTTC

d_call: TRBD1
clone_size: NA
v_call: TRBV20-1
j_call: TRBJ1-2
cdr3_aa: CSAPPTGQNYGYTF
cdr3_nt: TGCAGTGCTCCTCCAACGGGACAGAACTATGGCTACACCTTC

d_call: NA
clone_size: NA
v_call: TRBV6-6
j_call: TRBJ2-5
cdr3_aa: CASSPLRVQETQYF
cdr3_nt: TGTGCCAGCAGCCCCCTCAGGGTCCAAGAGACCCAGTACTTC

d_call: NA
clone_size: NA
v_call: TRBV12-3/TRBV12-4
j_call: TRBJ2-7
cdr3_aa: CASSLSWGQGPSYEQYF
cdr3_nt: TGTGCCAGCAGTCTCTCATGGGGGCAGGGACCCTCCTACGAGCAGTACTTC

d_call: NA
clone_size: few
v_call: TRBV18
j_call: TRBJ2-7
cdr3_aa: CASSPITVTLNSYEQYF
cdr3_nt: TGTGCCAGCTCACCAATCACCGTAACCTTAAATAGCTACGAGCAGTACTTC

d_call: TRBD2
clone_size: NA
v_call: TRBV5-1
j_call: TRBJ2-1
cdr3_aa: CASSANEGLAGVGYNEQFF
cdr3_nt: TGCGCCAGCAGCGCTAATGAGGGACTAGCGGGAGTCGGCTACAATGAGCAGTTCTTC

d_call: NA
clone_size: many
v_call: TRBV5-1
j_call: TRBJ2-1
cdr3_aa: CASSLEPSSYNEQFF
cdr3_nt: TGCGCCAGCAGCTTGGAACCGAGCTCCTACAATGAGCAGTTCTTC

d_call: TRBD2
clone_size: NA
v_call: TRBV6-1
j_call: TRBJ2-7
cdr3_aa: CAGKSGRKDEQYF
cdr3_nt: TGTGCCGGCAAAAGCGGGAGAAAGGACGAGCAGTACTTC

d_call: TRBD2
clone_size: NA
v_call: TRBV4-1
j_call: TRBJ2-5
cdr3_aa: CVSSRKLAGSQETQYF
cdr3_nt: TGCGTCAGCAGCCGGAAACTAGCGGGGAGCCAAGAGACCCAGTACTTC

d_call: TRBD2
clone_size: NA
v_call: TRBV6-2/TRBV6-3
j_call: TRBJ2-1
cdr3_aa: CASRWPPVAGGSSSYNEQFF
cdr3_nt: TGTGCCAGCCGATGGCCACCCGTAGCGGGAGGTTCGAGCTCCTACAATGAGCAGTTCTTC

d_call: NA
clone_size: NA
v_call: TRBV20-1
j_call: TRBJ1-2
cdr3_aa: CSALPLGTYGYTF
cdr3_nt: TGCAGTGCTCTTCCCCTAGGAACCTATGGCTACACCTTC

d_call: NA
clone_size: NA
v_call: TRBV27
j_call: TRBJ1-2
cdr3_aa: CASSRGGYGYTF
cdr3_nt: TGTGCCAGCAGCCGTGGGGGGTATGGCTACACCTTC

d_call: NA
clone_size: NA
v_call: TRBV12-3/TRBV12-4
j_call: TRBJ2-7
cdr3_aa: CASSLQGRIYEQYF
cdr3_nt: TGTGCCAGCAGTTTACAGGGGAGGATTTACGAGCAGTACTTC

d_call: TRBD2
clone_size: NA
v_call: TRBV4-2
j_call: TRBJ2-1
cdr3_aa: CASSQPRGVQPGLARDEQFF
cdr3_nt: TGTGCCAGCAGCCAACCCCGGGGAGTCCAACCGGGACTAGCAAGGGATGAGCAGTTCTTC

d_call: NA
clone_size: NA
v_call: TRBV20-1
j_call: TRBJ2-7
cdr3_aa: CSAFGVSYEQYF
cdr3_nt: TGCAGTGCTTTCGGGGTTTCCTACGAGCAGTACTTC

d_call: TRBD1
clone_size: once
v_call: TRBV5-5
j_call: TRBJ2-7
cdr3_aa: CASSGGGQGYFEQYF
cdr3_nt: TGTGCCAGCAGCGGGGGGGGACAGGGGTATTTCGAGCAGTACTTC

d_call: NA
clone_size: NA
v_call: TRBV20-1
j_call: TRBJ1-5
cdr3_aa: CSARDISGQINQPQHF
cdr3_nt: TGCAGTGCTAGAGATATCTCGGGCCAAATCAATCAGCCCCAGCATTTT

d_call: NA
clone_size: few
v_call: TRBV3-1
j_call: TRBJ1-1
cdr3_aa: CASSQEGITEAFF
cdr3_nt: TGTGCCAGCAGCCAAGAGGGGATCACTGAAGCTTTCTTT

d_call: TRBD1
clone_size: NA
v_call: TRBV5-6
j_call: TRBJ2-7
cdr3_aa: CASTYWDREFYEQYF
cdr3_nt: TGTGCCAGCACGTACTGGGACAGGGAGTTCTACGAGCAGTACTTC

d_call: TRBD1
clone_size: NA
v_call: TRBV11-2
j_call: TRBJ1-1
cdr3_aa: CASSYRDRGLIGKNTEAFF
cdr3_nt: TGTGCCAGCAGTTACCGGGACAGGGGGCTGATAGGAAAGAACACTGAAGCTTTCTTT

d_call: NA
clone_size: few
v_call: TRBV2
j_call: TRBJ2-1
cdr3_aa: CASTRPWAYNEQFF
cdr3_nt: TGTGCCAGCACCAGGCCTTGGGCTTACAATGAGCAGTTCTTC

d_call: NA
clone_size: NA
v_call: TRBV6-5
j_call: TRBJ1-1
cdr3_aa: CASSGKQNTEAFF
cdr3_nt: TGTGCCAGCAGTGGGAAACAGAACACTGAAGCTTTCTTT

d_call: NA
clone_size: NA
v_call: TRBV4-2
j_call: TRBJ2-7
cdr3_aa: CASSQPPGRIDNEQYF
cdr3_nt: TGTGCCAGCAGCCAGCCCCCGGGACGCATCGACAATGAGCAGTACTTC

d_call: TRBD2
clone_size: NA
v_call: TRBV20-1
j_call: TRBJ2-7
cdr3_aa: CSAPRGSGAYEQYF
cdr3_nt: TGCAGTGCCCCGAGGGGTAGCGGGGCCTACGAGCAGTACTTC

d_call: NA
clone_size: NA
v_call: TRBV7-9
j_call: TRBJ2-1
cdr3_aa: CALLSGGNNEQFF
cdr3_nt: TGTGCCCTTCTATCAGGCGGCAACAATGAGCAGTTCTTC

d_call: NA
clone_size: NA
v_call: TRBV7-2
j_call: TRBJ2-7
cdr3_aa: CASSARGLSSYEQYF
cdr3_nt: TGTGCCAGCAGCGCCAGGGGCCTTAGCTCCTACGAGCAGTACTTC

d_call: NA
clone_size: once
v_call: TRBV6-6
j_call: TRBJ2-3
cdr3_aa: CASSPHTGTQYF
cdr3_nt: TGTGCCAGCAGTCCACACACAGGTACGCAGTATTTT

d_call: TRBD2
clone_size: NA
v_call: TRBV27
j_call: TRBJ2-1
cdr3_aa: CASSWGTSGGDQGQETQFF
cdr3_nt: TGTGCCAGCAGCTGGGGGACTAGCGGGGGGGACCAAGGACAAGAGACCCAGTTCTTC

d_call: NA
clone_size: NA
v_call: TRBV2
j_call: TRBJ1-3
cdr3_aa: CASSVGGYGNTIYF
cdr3_nt: TGTGCCAGCAGTGTCGGGGGGTATGGAAACACCATATATTTT

d_call: TRBD2
clone_size: NA
v_call: TRBV5-4
j_call: TRBJ2-3
cdr3_aa: CASSWPGLAGDQYF
cdr3_nt: TGTGCCAGCAGCTGGCCAGGACTAGCGGGAGATCAGTATTTT

d_call: TRBD1
clone_size: NA
v_call: TRBV7-9
j_call: TRBJ1-2
cdr3_aa: CASSLERDRDVGYTF
cdr3_nt: TGTGCCAGCAGCTTAGAACGGGACAGGGATGTTGGCTACACCTTC

d_call: TRBD1
clone_size: NA
v_call: TRBV7-9
j_call: TRBJ1-5
cdr3_aa: CASSSSPGQGALTPYQPQHF
cdr3_nt: TGTGCCAGCAGCTCTTCCCCGGGACAGGGGGCCCTGACTCCTTATCAGCCCCAGCATTTT

d_call: NA
clone_size: NA
v_call: TRBV20-1
j_call: TRBJ1-1
cdr3_aa: CSARVRVATEAFF
cdr3_nt: TGCAGTGCTAGAGTCAGGGTGGCCACTGAAGCTTTCTTT